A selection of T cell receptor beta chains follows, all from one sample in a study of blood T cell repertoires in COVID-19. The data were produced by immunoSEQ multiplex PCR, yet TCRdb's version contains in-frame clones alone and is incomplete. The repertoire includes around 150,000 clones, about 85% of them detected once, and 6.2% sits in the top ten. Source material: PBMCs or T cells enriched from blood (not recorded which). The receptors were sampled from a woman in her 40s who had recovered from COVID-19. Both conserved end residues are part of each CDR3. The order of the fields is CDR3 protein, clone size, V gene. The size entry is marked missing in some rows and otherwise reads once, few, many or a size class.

CASSLPSQETQYF | NA | TRBV5-4
CASSWQDRDNEQFF | NA | TRBV5-1
CASSYSSFFGNEQFF | NA | TRBV6-5
CASSQVGAEQFF | NA | TRBV4-2
CATSDGNQPQHF | NA | TRBV24-1
CASSLPPPGSNTGELFF | NA | TRBV11-2
CASSQVADTQYF | NA | TRBV4-1
CASSLEMMGQEGYTF | NA | TRBV7-9
CASSFGGLGNQPQHF | NA | TRBV5-5
CASSDQGAYEQYF | NA | TRBV19
CASSLGRSAGVDTEAFF | NA | TRBV13
CASSGDSGANQPQHF | once | TRBV7-9
CASSPGTGGDQPQHF | NA | TRBV27
CASSLRLAGEQYF | NA | TRBV7-9
CASSPGLAARTQYF | NA | TRBV14